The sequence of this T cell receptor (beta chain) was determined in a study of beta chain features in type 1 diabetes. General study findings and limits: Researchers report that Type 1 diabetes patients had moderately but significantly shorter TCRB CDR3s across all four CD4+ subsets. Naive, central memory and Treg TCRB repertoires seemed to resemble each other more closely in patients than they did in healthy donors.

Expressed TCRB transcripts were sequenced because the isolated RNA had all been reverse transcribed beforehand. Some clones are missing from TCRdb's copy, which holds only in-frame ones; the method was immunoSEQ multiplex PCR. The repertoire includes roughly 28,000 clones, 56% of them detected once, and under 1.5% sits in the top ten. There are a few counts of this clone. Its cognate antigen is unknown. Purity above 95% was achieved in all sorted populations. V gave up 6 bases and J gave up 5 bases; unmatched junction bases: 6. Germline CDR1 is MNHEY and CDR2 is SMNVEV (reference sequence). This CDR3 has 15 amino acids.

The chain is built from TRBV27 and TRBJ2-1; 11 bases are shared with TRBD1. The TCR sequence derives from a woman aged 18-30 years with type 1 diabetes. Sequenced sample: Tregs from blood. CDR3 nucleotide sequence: TGTGCCAGCAGGCCGGACAGGGGGCCTCACAATGAGCAGTTCTTC. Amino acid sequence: CASRPDRGPHNEQFF.